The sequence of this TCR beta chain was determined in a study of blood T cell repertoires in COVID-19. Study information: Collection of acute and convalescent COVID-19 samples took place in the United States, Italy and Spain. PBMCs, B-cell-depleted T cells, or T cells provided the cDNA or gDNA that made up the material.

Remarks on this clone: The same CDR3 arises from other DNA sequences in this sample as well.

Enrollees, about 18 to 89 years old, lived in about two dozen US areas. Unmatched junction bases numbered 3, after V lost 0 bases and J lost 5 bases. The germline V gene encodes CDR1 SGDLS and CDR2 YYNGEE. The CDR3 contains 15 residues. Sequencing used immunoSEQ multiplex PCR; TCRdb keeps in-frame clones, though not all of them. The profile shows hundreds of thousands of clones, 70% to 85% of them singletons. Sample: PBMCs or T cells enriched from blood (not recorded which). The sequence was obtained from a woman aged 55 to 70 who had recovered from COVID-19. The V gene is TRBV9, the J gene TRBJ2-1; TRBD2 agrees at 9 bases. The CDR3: CASSVGGGGDNEQFF. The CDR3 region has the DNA TGTGCCAGCAGCGTAGGGGGCGGGGGGGACAATGAGCAGTTCTTC.